This TCR beta chain was sequenced in a study of T cell changes during pregnancy in multiple sclerosis. Libraries were prepared by immunoSEQ multiplex PCR; TCRdb keeps only in-frame clonotypes and omits some of them. Found here are tens of thousands of clones, 80% to 95% of them singletons; the top ten hold about 1.5%. The CDR3 length is 15 residues. CDR1 and CDR2 (germline): MGHRA, YSYEKL. Trimming pared 2 bases from V and 5 bases from J, leaving 13 bases between. Sequences were derived from peripheral blood, sampled in the first trimester of pregnancy. This chain joins TRBV4-1 and TRBJ2-1, with a possible D match to TRBD2 (5 bases). The clonotype comes from a female donor in good health, enrolled as a control in a pregnancy study. CDR3 sequence (DNA): TGCGCCAGCAGCCAAAGAGGGTTCGACGACAATGAGCAGTTCTTC. It specifies CASSQRGFDDNEQFF.